The 8 T cell receptor beta chains reported below all come from one sample, sequenced in a study of T cell responses to AZD1222 COVID-19 vaccine. The repertoire was sequenced with immunoSEQ multiplex PCR; TCRdb's copy has only in-frame clones and lacks some. The sample contains about 99,000 clones, about 90% of which appear only once. Source: peripheral blood, taken on day 0 of AZD1222 vaccination. These receptors were collected from an adult in good health.

The V gene is TRBV7-6, the J gene TRBJ1-4; D might be TRBD1 (6 bases). Germline V gene lookup returns CDR1 SGHVS and CDR2 FNYEAQ. V was shortened by 6 bases and J by 2 bases, with 16 bases between the two germline ends. The CDR3 covers 16 residues. CDR3 protein: CASRLTGRGTNEKLFF. CDR3 nucleotides: TGTGCCAGCAGGCTGACAGGACGGGGGACTAATGAAAAACTGTTTTTT.

This clone was seen just once. The V gene is TRBV7-3, the J gene TRBJ2-1; 11 nucleotides line up with TRBD2. The CDR3 runs 16 residues. Per germline, CDR1 SGHTA and CDR2 FQGTGA. J lost 6 bases, V lost 1 base, and 5 bases had no gene match. The CDR3 DNA reads TGTGCCAGCAGCTTAAGTATAGCGGGAGGGTTCAATGAGCAGTTCTTC. Residues: CASSLSIAGGFNEQFF.

There are a few counts of this clone. The chain has TRBV6-5 and TRBJ1-1; D gene unclear. This CDR3 has 15 residues. Looked up from germline, CDR1 is MNHEY and CDR2 is SVGAGI. Trimming removed 5 bases at V and 1 base at J, with 14 bases between. CDR3 sequence (DNA): TGTGCCAGCAGTCCCCGATTCCTGGGGAACACTGAAGCTTTCTTT. Amino acid sequence: CASSPRFLGNTEAFF.

The chain has TRBV2 and TRBJ2-5, with D unclear. This CDR3 region has 12 residues. The V end was cut by 4 bases, the J end by 4 bases, with 7 bases between. Germline V gives CDR1 SNHLY, CDR2 FYNNEI. CDR3 DNA: TGTGCCAGCAGTGGATTCGGAGAGACCCAGTACTTC. Its translation is CASSGFGETQYF.

This clone showed up just once. The chain combines TRBV18 with TRBJ2-2; no definite D call. The CDR3 contains 17 residues. Deletions cut 1 base from V and 1 base from J, with 13 bases between. Per the germline V gene, CDR1 is KGHSH and CDR2 is LQKENI. CDR3 residues: CASSPQRLMGNTGELFF. The CDR3 DNA follows: TGTGCCAGCTCACCACAACGACTTATGGGGAACACCGGGGAGCTGTTTTTT.

The CDR3 protein is CASRGQVSYEQYF. The DNA of the CDR3 is TGTGCCAGCAGGGGACAGGTCTCCTACGAGCAGTACTTC. This rearrangement joins TRBV6-5 to TRBJ2-7, with TRBD1 identical over 8 bases. V dropped 6 bases and J dropped 0; count of bases not matched to a gene: 1. The CDR3 spans 13 residues. Germline V gene lookup returns CDR1 MNHEY and CDR2 SVGAGI.

The chain couples TRBV5-7 to TRBJ1-4, with 9 bases fitting TRBD1. TRBV5-7 is recorded as an ORF, its role being uncertain. This CDR3 spans 14 amino acids. V was pared by 3 bases and J by 4 bases, with 1 base of the junction left unmatched. CDR3 loop: CASSWTGDNEKLFF. CDR3 coding DNA: TGTGCCAGCAGCTGGACAGGGGATAATGAAAAACTGTTTTTT.

The rearrangement uses TRBV13 and TRBJ1-1; D is unresolved. The length of the CDR3 is 14 residues. CDR1 is PRHDT and CDR2 is FYEKMQ in the germline V gene (reference sequence). V lost 4 bases and J lost 1, with 10 bases in between. The CDR3 sequence is CASSSPPENTEAFF. In nucleotides, the CDR3 is TGTGCCAGCAGCTCCCCGCCCGAGAACACTGAAGCTTTCTTT.